Below are 28 T cell receptor beta chains sequenced from a single sample in a study of cytomegalovirus exposure and HLA in healthy donors. PCR employed 60 Vbeta and 13 Jbeta primers. Generated by immunoSEQ multiplex PCR, the TCRdb table keeps only in-frame clones and is missing some. The sample lists more than 150,000 clones; roughly 80% were seen once. Sequenced: PBMCs. Receptors originate from a boy between 10 and 17 years old in good health and CMV-seronegative.

This rearrangement joins TRBV6-6 to TRBJ1-2, with TRBD1 as a possible D gene (6 bases). Per germline, CDR1 MNHNY and CDR2 SVGAGI (reference sequence). This CDR3 spans 12 amino acids. V was shortened by 5 bases and J by 8 bases, with 12 bases between the two germline ends. In DNA, the CDR3 is TGTGCCAGCAGTCCCACAGGGTGGGGCTACACCTTC. This codes for CASSPTGWGYTF.

The V and J genes are TRBV5-1 and TRBJ1-1; D possibly corresponds to TRBD1 (5 bases). The CDR3 loop spans 17 amino acids. V was clipped by 0 bases and J by 1 base, with 16 bases between them. Germline V gene sequence: CDR1 SGHRS, CDR2 YFSETQ. CDR3 bases: TGCGCCAGCAGCTTGGAACTCTTTGGGGCCCGGAACACTGAAGCTTTCTTT. Translation: CASSLELFGARNTEAFF.

The rearrangement uses TRBV29-1 and TRBJ2-5, with D possibly matching TRBD1 (5 bases). CDR3 length: 14 amino acids. The V and J ends lost 3 bases and 0 bases respectively, with 11 bases between them. Germline CDR1 and CDR2: SQVTM and ANQGSEA. The CDR3 here is CSVELKGDQETQYF. DNA for the CDR3: TGCAGCGTTGAGTTGAAAGGGGACCAAGAGACCCAGTACTTC.

This chain uses TRBV5-5 with TRBJ2-7, with D perhaps TRBD1 (5 bases). With 1 base removed from V and 2 bases from J, the gap between germline ends came to 13 bases. Germline V CDR1 and CDR2: SGHKS, YYEKEE (reference sequence). The CDR3 has 15 amino acids. This CDR3 is CASSLTPDNPYEQYF. CDR3 nucleotides: TGTGCCAGCAGCTTGACCCCGGACAACCCCTACGAGCAGTACTTC.

The J gene is TRBJ2-2, the V gene TRBV5-1, with 11 bases lining up with TRBD1. Losses at the gene ends were 4 bases for V and 9 bases for J; bases not matched to a gene: 11. This CDR3 spans 16 amino acids. Germline V CDR1 and CDR2: SGHRS, YFSETQ. For the CDR3, the DNA is TGCGCCAGCAGCCCGTTTGGGACAGGGGGTTCCTGGGAGCTGTTTTTT. It translates to CASSPFGTGGSWELFF.

The chain couples TRBV5-8 to TRBJ2-1, with 7 nucleotides matching TRBD1. The V gene end was trimmed by 5 bases and the J gene end by 12 bases; junction bases not matched to a gene: 5. Per the germline V gene, CDR1 is SGHTS and CDR2 is YDEGEE. This CDR3 is built from 11 residues. The CDR3 DNA follows: TGTGCCAGCAGAAACAGGGGTGCGCAGTTCTTC. Protein sequence: CASRNRGAQFF.

This clone appeared a single time. The chain employs TRBV11-2 and TRBJ2-7, with 8 nucleotides matching TRBD1. Trimming removed 6 bases from V and 2 bases from J; junction bases left unmatched: 6. Germline V gives CDR1 SGHAT, CDR2 FQNNGV. The CDR3 length is 14 residues. The CDR3 region has the DNA TGTGCCAGCAGGGGGGACAGGTTCACCTACGAGCAGTACTTC. It yields the protein CASRGDRFTYEQYF.

This clone has only one observation. This chain uses TRBV25-1 with TRBJ2-5; TRBD2 matches 7 bases. The J call is in doubt because the DNA end fits TRBJ2-7 better. The CDR3 has 13 residues. Germline V gives CDR1 MGHDK, CDR2 SYGVNS. The CDR3, as DNA: TGTGCCACCCTAGCGGCTAGCTCCTACGAGCAGTACTTC. It is translated as CATLAASSYEQYF.

The chain combines TRBV5-1 with TRBJ2-7; no reliable D call. This CDR3 has 14 residues. The V gene lost 4 bases and the J gene lost 5 bases, with 16 bases spanning the gap. Germline lookup yields CDR1 SGHRS and CDR2 YFSETQ. The CDR3 spells CASSPNLELHEQYF. CDR3 bases: TGCGCCAGCAGCCCCAATCTGGAGTTGCACGAGCAGTACTTC.

The chain joins TRBV18 to TRBJ1-1, with D possibly matching TRBD1 (5 bases). Germline loops: CDR1 KGHSH, CDR2 LQKENI. CDR3 size: 15 residues. V gave up 2 bases and J gave up 6 bases, with 16 bases separating them. The CDR3 nucleotides are TGTGCCAGCTCACCAAACCGCGGGGGAGGCCCTGAAGCTTTCTTT. It is translated as CASSPNRGGGPEAFF.

The J gene is TRBJ2-2, the V gene TRBV9, with TRBD2 identical over 9 bases. V shed 3 bases, J shed 6 bases, and the junction held 6 bases outside the gene matches. Germline V gene data show CDR1 as SGDLS and CDR2 as YYNGEE. This CDR3 is built from 15 residues. CDR3 amino acids: CASSGGSGRAGELFF. The CDR3 coding sequence is TGTGCCAGCAGCGGTGGTAGCGGGAGAGCCGGGGAGCTGTTTTTT.

The V and J genes are TRBV19 and TRBJ2-1, with D uncertain. Trimming removed 7 bases at V and 16 bases at J, with 20 bases between. The CDR3 has 12 residues. Germline CDR1 and CDR2: LNHDA and SQIVND (reference sequence). CDR3 region: CASTSLMGVDFF. The CDR3 DNA is TGTGCCAGTACCTCCCTAATGGGCGTCGATTTCTTC.

This clone has a single count. The chain joins TRBV10-3 to TRBJ1-5; TRBD1 agrees at 7 bases. Germline V gene data show CDR1 as ENHRY and CDR2 as SYGVKD. Trimming cost V 3 bases and J 6 bases; bases outside gene matches: 14. The CDR3 is 17 residues long. Here the CDR3 reads CAISEPKTGSLSQPQHF. DNA of the CDR3: TGTGCCATCAGTGAACCGAAGACAGGGAGTCTAAGTCAGCCCCAGCATTTT.

The chain couples TRBV9 to TRBJ1-2, with D perhaps TRBD1 (5 bases). V lost 4 bases and J lost 8, with 18 bases in between. There are 14 residues in the CDR3. CDR1 and CDR2 from the germline V gene are SGDLS and YYNGEE. This chain's CDR3 is CASSPQGVIRGYTF. The CDR3 coding sequence is TGTGCCAGCAGCCCCCAAGGGGTCATTCGGGGCTACACCTTC.

This rearrangement joins TRBV11-2 to TRBJ2-1; D perhaps matches TRBD2 (5 bases). Germline V gives CDR1 SGHAT, CDR2 FQNNGV. V lost 2 bases and J lost 12, with 20 bases in between. The CDR3 covers 15 residues. The chain's CDR3 is CASSLLTRPDLTQFF. For the CDR3, the DNA is TGTGCCAGCAGCTTACTCACTAGACCGGATCTAACGCAGTTCTTC.

The chain recombines TRBV14 with TRBJ2-3, with TRBD2 matching over 8 bases. CDR1 SGHDN and CDR2 FVKESK come from the germline V gene. V shed 4 bases, J shed 5 bases, and the junction held 14 bases outside the gene matches. This CDR3 comprises 17 residues. CDR3 sequence (DNA): TGTGCCAGCAGCCTTCCCTCTCCCGGGACTAGACGAGATACGCAGTATTTT. Protein sequence: CASSLPSPGTRRDTQYF.

This sequence joins TRBV5-4 and TRBJ2-1, with TRBD2 matching 8 bases. The junction had 13 bases not matched to a gene; V was cut back by 5 bases and J by 0 bases. From germline, CDR1 is SGHNT and CDR2 YYREEE (reference sequence). CDR3 length: 18 amino acids. CDR3 in amino acids: CASSRGPSGSSSYNEQFF. CDR3 DNA sequence: TGTGCCAGCAGTCGTGGACCTAGCGGGTCTAGCTCCTACAATGAGCAGTTCTTC. The complete variable domain, with remaining parts taken from reference TRBV5-4 and TRBJ2-1, reads ETGVTQSPTHLIKTRGQQVTLRCSSQSGHNTVSWYQQALGQGPQFIFQYYREEENGRGNFPPRFSGLQFPNYSSELNVNALELDDSALYLCASSRGPSGSSSYNEQFFGPGTRLTVL.

This rearrangement joins TRBV6-1 to TRBJ1-3; maybe TRBD1 (5 bases). The CDR3 consists of 14 residues. V shed 6 bases and J shed 0 bases, with 9 bases lying between them. CDR1 and CDR2 from the germline V gene are MNHNS and SASEGT. CDR3 coding DNA: TGTGCCAGCAGAATGACAGTCTCTGGAAACACCATATATTTT. This sequence encodes CASRMTVSGNTIYF.

The chain uses TRBV28 and TRBJ2-4; 9 bases are a match to TRBD2. The J segment lost 0 bases and the V segment lost 5 bases, leaving 5 bases of the junction unmatched. Germline CDR1 is MDHEN and CDR2 is SYDVKM. The CDR3 is 16 amino acids. CDR3 amino acids: CASSQTSGLAKNIQYF. In nucleotides, the CDR3 is TGTGCCAGCAGTCAGACTAGCGGCCTAGCCAAAAACATTCAGTACTTC.

This chain joins TRBV5-1 and TRBJ2-1, with 7 bases matching TRBD1. The CDR3 contains 14 residues. CDR1 is SGHRS, CDR2 YFSETQ, per germline. V lost 0 bases to trimming and J lost 7 bases; unmatched junction nucleotides: 4. CDR3 sequence reads: CASSLEGAVNEQFF. In DNA form, the CDR3 reads TGCGCCAGCAGCTTGGAGGGGGCGGTGAATGAGCAGTTCTTC.

V usage is TRBV18 and J usage is TRBJ1-1; the D is unclear. Trimming pared 4 bases from V and 1 base from J, leaving 7 bases between. CDR3 length: 13 residues. Germline CDR1 is KGHSH and CDR2 is LQKENI. The CDR3 is CASSLEGNTEAFF. For the CDR3, the DNA is TGTGCCAGCTCACTTGAGGGGAACACTGAAGCTTTCTTT.

The chain joins TRBV4-2 to TRBJ2-2, with D perhaps TRBD1 (7 bases). CDR1 is LGHNA, CDR2 YNFKEQ, per germline. Trimming removed 4 bases at V and 3 bases at J, with 15 bases between. CDR3 length: 16 residues. In DNA form, the CDR3 reads TGTGCCAGCAGCCTCAGGAGGGACAGCTACACCGGGGAGCTGTTTTTT. Translating gives CASSLRRDSYTGELFF.

The gene calls are TRBV5-1 and TRBJ1-1; 7 bases match TRBD1. CDR1 is SGHRS, CDR2 YFSETQ, per germline. This CDR3 contains 12 residues. V was clipped by 4 bases and J by 7 bases; unmatched bases: 4. This CDR3 reads CASSKGAGEAFF. The CDR3 bases are TGCGCCAGCAGCAAGGGGGCGGGTGAAGCTTTCTTT.

The table lists this clone with a few counts. The rearrangement uses TRBV19 and TRBJ2-7; a possible D gene is TRBD1 (6 bases). The CDR3 is 14 residues long. In germline, CDR1 is LNHDA, CDR2 SQIVND (reference sequence). The ends were cut back, 5 bases at V and 5 bases at J, with 16 bases in the middle. The CDR3 sequence: CASSSNQGRHEQYF. CDR3 DNA sequence: TGTGCCAGTAGTTCTAACCAGGGGCGCCACGAGCAGTACTTC.

The V call is TRBV4-3, the J call TRBJ2-7, with 7 positions matching TRBD2. This CDR3 is built from 14 residues. Germline V gene data show CDR1 as LGHNA and CDR2 as YSLEER. The J segment lost 0 bases and the V segment lost 5 bases, leaving 4 bases of the junction unmatched. CDR3 nucleotides: TGCGCCAGCAGCTGGACTAGGAGCTCCTACGAGCAGTACTTC. Its translation: CASSWTRSSYEQYF.

V is TRBV7-8 and J is TRBJ2-3, with TRBD2 matching over 8 bases. From germline, CDR1 is SGHVS and CDR2 FQNEAQ. The CDR3 totals 14 residues. The ends lost 3 bases at V and 4 bases at J; junction bases unmatched: 3. The DNA of the CDR3 is TGTGCCAGCAGCTTCAGCGGGAGCGCAGATACGCAGTATTTT. Translating gives CASSFSGSADTQYF.

The chain carries TRBV19 and TRBJ1-1, with TRBD1 as a possible D gene (5 bases). Germline V CDR1 and CDR2: LNHDA, SQIVND (reference sequence). CDR3 length: 13 amino acids. Trimming stripped 7 bases from V and 3 bases from J, with 12 bases between. The CDR3 DNA follows: TGTGCCAGTACCCCAGGGTTTGACACTGAAGCTTTCTTT. Its translation is CASTPGFDTEAFF. The complete variable domain, with remaining parts taken from reference TRBV19 and TRBJ1-1, reads DGGITQSPKYLFRKEGQNVTLSCEQNLNHDAMYWYRQDPGQGLRLIYYSQIVNDFQKGDIAEGYSVSREKKESFPLTVTSAQKNPTAFYLCASTPGFDTEAFFGQGTRLTVV.

J is TRBJ1-1 and V is TRBV13; D is undetermined. This CDR3 region has 13 residues. CDR1 is PRHDT and CDR2 is FYEKMQ in the germline V gene (reference sequence). V lost 8 bases to trimming and J lost 1 base, with 11 bases between them. CDR3 nucleotide sequence: TGTGCCAGCGGGCGGGGATGGAACACTGAAGCTTTCTTT. Its translation is CASGRGWNTEAFF.